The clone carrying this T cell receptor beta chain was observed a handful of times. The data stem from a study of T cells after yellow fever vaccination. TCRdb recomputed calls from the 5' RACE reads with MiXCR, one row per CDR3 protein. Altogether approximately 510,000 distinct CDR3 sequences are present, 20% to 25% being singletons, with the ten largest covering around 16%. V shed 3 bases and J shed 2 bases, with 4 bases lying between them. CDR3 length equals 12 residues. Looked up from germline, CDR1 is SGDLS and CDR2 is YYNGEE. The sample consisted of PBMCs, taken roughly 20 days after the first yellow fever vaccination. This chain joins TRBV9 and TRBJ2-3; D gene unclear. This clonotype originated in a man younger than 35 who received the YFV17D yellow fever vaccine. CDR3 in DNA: TGTGCCAGCAGCGAAACCACAGATACGCAGTATTTT. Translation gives CASSETTDTQYF.